The clone carrying this T cell receptor beta chain appeared many times. This specimen belongs to a study of CD8 T cells in ankylosing spondylitis. MiXCR, run by TCRdb on the 5' RACE reads, gives a single entry per CDR3 protein. Altogether over 60,000 distinct CDR3 sequences are present, approximately 5% being singletons, with the ten largest covering 2% to 2.5%. V was clipped by 1 base and J by 3 bases, with 12 bases between them. The germline gives CDR1 SGHDN, CDR2 FVKESK. The CDR3 covers 16 residues. V gene TRBV14 combines with J gene TRBJ2-2; maybe TRBD1 (6 bases). Sequences were obtained from blood, either unsorted or a sorted T cell fraction (not recorded which). This clonotype was obtained from a male donor with ankylosing spondylitis or in good health (not recorded which). The CDR3 DNA is TGTGCCAGCAGCCAAGCCTGGACAGCCCACACCGGGGAGCTGTTTTTT. Translation: CASSQAWTAHTGELFF. The full variable domain, in which reference TRBV14 and TRBJ2-2 provide the parts outside the CDR3, is EAGVTQFPSHSVIEKGQTVTLRCDPISGHDNLYWYRRVMGKEIKFLLHFVKESKQDESGMPNNRFLAERTGGTYSTLKVQPAELEDSGVYFCASSQAWTAHTGELFFGEGSRLTVL.